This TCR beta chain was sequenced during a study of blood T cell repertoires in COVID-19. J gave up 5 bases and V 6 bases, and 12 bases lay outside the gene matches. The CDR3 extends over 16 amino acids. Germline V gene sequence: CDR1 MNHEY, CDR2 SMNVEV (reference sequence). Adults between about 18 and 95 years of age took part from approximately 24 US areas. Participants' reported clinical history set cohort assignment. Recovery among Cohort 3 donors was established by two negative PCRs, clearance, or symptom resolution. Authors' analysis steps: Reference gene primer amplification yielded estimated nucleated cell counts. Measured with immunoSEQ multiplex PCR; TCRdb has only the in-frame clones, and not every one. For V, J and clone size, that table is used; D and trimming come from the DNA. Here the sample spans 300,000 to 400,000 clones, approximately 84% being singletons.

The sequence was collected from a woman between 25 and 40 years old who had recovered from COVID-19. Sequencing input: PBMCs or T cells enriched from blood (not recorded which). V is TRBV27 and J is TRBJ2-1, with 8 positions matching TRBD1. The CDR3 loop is CASRPKAQGANNEQFF. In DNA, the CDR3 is TGTGCCAGCAGACCCAAGGCGCAGGGGGCTAACAATGAGCAGTTCTTC.